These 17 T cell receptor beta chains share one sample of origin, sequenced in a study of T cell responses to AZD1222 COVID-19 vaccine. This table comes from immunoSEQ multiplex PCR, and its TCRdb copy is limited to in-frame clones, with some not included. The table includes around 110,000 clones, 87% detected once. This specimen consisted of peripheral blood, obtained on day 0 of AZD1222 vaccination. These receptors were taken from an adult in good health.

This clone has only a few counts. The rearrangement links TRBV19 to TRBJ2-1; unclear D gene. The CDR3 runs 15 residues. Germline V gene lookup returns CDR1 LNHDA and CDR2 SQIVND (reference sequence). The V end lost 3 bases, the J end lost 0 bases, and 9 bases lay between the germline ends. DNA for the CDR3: TGTGCCAGTAGTATTGGCTCCGGCTCCTACAATGAGCAGTTCTTC. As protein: CASSIGSGSYNEQFF.

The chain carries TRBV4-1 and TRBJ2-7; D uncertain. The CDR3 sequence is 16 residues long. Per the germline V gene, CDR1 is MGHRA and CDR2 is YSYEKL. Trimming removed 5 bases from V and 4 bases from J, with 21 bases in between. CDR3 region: CASSLDAADGSYEQYF. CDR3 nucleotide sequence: TGCGCCAGCAGCTTGGATGCGGCGGACGGATCTTACGAGCAGTACTTC.

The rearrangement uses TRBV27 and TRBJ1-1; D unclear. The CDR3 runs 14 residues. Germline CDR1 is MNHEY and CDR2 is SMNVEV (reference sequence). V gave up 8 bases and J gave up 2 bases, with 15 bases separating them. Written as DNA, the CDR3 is TGTGCCAGCTCCTTGAGGGAATATAACACTGAAGCTTTCTTT. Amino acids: CASSLREYNTEAFF.

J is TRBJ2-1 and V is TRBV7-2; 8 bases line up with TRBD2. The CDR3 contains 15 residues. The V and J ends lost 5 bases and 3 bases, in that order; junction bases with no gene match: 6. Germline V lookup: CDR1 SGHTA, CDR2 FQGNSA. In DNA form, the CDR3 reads TGTGCCAGCAGCGCCACTAGCGGAAACTACAATGAGCAGTTCTTC. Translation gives CASSATSGNYNEQFF.

CDR3 DNA sequence: TGTGCTAGTGGTTTGGCGATACGGGACGGCAACTCTGGAAACACCATATATTTT. Translation: CASGLAIRDGNSGNTIYF. The gene calls are TRBV12-5 and TRBJ1-3; TRBD1 is a possible D gene (5 bases). V gave up 1 base and J gave up 0 bases, with 16 bases separating them. Germline V CDR1 and CDR2: LGHNT, FRNRAP. The CDR3 is made up of 18 amino acids.

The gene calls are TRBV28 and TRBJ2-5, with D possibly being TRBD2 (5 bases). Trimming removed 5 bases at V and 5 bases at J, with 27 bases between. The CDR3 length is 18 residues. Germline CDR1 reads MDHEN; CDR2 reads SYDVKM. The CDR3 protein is CASSENGGMERSGETQYF. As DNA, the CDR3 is TGTGCCAGCAGTGAAAACGGTGGTATGGAGCGGTCGGGGGAGACCCAGTACTTC. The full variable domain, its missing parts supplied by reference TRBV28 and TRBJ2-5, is DVKVTQSSRYLVKRTGEKVFLECVQDMDHENMFWYRQDPGLGLRLIYFSYDVKMKEKGDIPEGYSVSREKKERFSLILESASTNQTSMYLCASSENGGMERSGETQYFGPGTRLLVL.

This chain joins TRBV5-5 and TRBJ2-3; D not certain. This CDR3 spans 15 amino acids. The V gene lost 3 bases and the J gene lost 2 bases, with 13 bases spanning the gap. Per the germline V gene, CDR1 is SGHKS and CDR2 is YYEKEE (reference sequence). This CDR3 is CASSWRGYATDTQYF. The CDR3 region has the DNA TGTGCCAGCAGCTGGCGCGGCTATGCCACAGATACGCAGTATTTT.

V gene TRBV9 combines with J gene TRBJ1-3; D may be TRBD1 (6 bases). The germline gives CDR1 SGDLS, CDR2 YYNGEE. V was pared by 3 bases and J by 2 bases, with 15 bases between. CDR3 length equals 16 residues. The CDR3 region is CASSADPRGAGNTIYF. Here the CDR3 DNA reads TGTGCCAGCAGCGCGGACCCCAGGGGAGCTGGAAACACCATATATTTT.

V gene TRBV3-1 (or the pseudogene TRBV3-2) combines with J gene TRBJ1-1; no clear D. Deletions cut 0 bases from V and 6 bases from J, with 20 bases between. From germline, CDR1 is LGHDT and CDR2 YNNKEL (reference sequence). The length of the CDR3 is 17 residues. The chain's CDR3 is CASSQDGRMDRWAEAFF. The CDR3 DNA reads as TGTGCCAGCAGCCAAGATGGTCGTATGGACCGTTGGGCTGAAGCTTTCTTT.

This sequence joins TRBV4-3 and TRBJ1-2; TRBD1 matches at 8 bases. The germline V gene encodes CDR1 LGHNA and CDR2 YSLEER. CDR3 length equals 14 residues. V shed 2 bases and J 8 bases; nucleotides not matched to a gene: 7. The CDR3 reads CASSQPGGLDGYTF. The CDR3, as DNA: TGCGCCAGCAGCCAACCAGGGGGCTTGGACGGCTACACCTTC.

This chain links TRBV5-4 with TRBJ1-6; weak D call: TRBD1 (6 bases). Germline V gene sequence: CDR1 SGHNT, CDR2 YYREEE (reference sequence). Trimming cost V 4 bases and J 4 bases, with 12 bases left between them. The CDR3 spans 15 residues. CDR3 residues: CASSPGHQYNSPLHF. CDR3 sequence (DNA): TGTGCCAGCAGCCCGGGACACCAATATAATTCACCCCTCCACTTT.

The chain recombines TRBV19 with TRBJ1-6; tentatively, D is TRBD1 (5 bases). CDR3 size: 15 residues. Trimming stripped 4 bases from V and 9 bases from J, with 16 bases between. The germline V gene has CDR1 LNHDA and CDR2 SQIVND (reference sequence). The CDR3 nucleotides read TGTGCCAGTAGTAGGGGGGATCAAAATACTTCACCCCTCCACTTT. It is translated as CASSRGDQNTSPLHF.

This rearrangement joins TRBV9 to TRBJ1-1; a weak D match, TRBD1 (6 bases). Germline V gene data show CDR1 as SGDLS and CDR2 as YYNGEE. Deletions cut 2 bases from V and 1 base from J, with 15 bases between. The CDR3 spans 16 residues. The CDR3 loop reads CASSVAVGAGNTEAFF. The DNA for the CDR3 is TGTGCCAGCAGCGTCGCGGTGGGGGCTGGGAACACTGAAGCTTTCTTT.

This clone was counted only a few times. The DNA for the CDR3 is TGTGCCAGTGGCACGGTGAACACTGAAGCTTTCTTT. Translated: CASGTVNTEAFF. The chain combines TRBV19 with TRBJ1-1; no clear D gene. This CDR3 contains 12 residues. Germline V gene lookup returns CDR1 LNHDA and CDR2 SQIVND (reference sequence). Trimming took off 8 bases at V and 0 bases at J, with 7 bases between the two ends.

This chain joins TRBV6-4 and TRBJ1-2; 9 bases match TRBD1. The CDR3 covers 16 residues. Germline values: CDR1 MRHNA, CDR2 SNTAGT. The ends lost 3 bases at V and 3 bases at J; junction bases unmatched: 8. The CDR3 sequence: CASSETGQGSDYGYTF. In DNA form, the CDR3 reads TGTGCCAGCAGTGAAACGGGACAGGGAAGTGACTATGGCTACACCTTC.

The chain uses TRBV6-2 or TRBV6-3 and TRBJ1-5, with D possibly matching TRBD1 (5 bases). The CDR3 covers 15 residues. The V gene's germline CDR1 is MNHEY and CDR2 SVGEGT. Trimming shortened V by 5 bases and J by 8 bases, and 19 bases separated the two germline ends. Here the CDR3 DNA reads TGTGCCAGCAGTGACCTCAGGGTTTGGAGAGAGCCCCAGCATTTT. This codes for CASSDLRVWREPQHF.

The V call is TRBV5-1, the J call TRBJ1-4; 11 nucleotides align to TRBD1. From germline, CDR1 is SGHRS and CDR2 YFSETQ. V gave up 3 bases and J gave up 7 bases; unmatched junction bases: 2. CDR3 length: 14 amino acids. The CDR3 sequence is CASSYGQGAEKLFF. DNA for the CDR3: TGCGCCAGCAGCTACGGACAGGGGGCTGAAAAACTGTTTTTT.